This TCR beta chain came from a study of cytomegalovirus exposure and HLA in healthy donors. The germline V gene encodes CDR1 LNHDA and CDR2 SQIVND (reference sequence). The length of the CDR3 is 16 residues. The V end lost 6 bases, the J end lost 5 bases, and 20 bases lay between the germline ends. PCR primers comprised 60 Vbeta and 13 Jbeta primers. TCRdb's copy holds only in-frame clones and misses some; the assay was immunoSEQ multiplex PCR. This table has about 140,000 clones, roughly 65% appearing once. This chain connects TRBV19 to TRBJ1-5, with D possibly matching TRBD1 (5 bases). This TCR was recovered from a woman aged 25 to 45 in good health and CMV-seronegative. The specimen was PBMCs. In DNA, the CDR3 is TGTGCCAGTAGCCCCCTTCGTTACTCGACAGATCAGCCCCAGCATTTT. Amino acid sequence: CASSPLRYSTDQPQHF.